This is a list of T cell receptor beta chains from one sample in a study of blood T cell repertoires in COVID-19. The table came from immunoSEQ multiplex PCR; TCRdb's copy has only in-frame clones and leaves some out. This repertoire shows about 250,000 clones, 65% to 80% found once; its top ten account for approximately 4%. Input material: peripheral blood. All receptors derive from a woman aged 40 to 50 with active or convalescent COVID-19. The CDR3 runs from the conserved cysteine through the conserved F or W. The order of the fields is V gene, D gene, clone size, J gene, CDR3 protein, CDR3 DNA. A D gene is named only where the DNA matches it firmly. The size field is filled for only some rows; it gives once, few, many or a size class.

>TRBV11-2|TRBD1|once|TRBJ2-5
CASSSSGGVGETQYF
TGTGCCAGCAGCTCCTCAGGGGGCGTTGGGGAGACCCAGTACTTC
>TRBV2|TRBD1|NA|TRBJ1-4
CASSDPTGADEKLFF
TGTGCCAGCAGTGACCCAACAGGGGCGGATGAAAAACTGTTTTTT
>TRBV11-1|TRBD1|NA|TRBJ1-2
CASSSETGLVDGYTF
TGTGCCAGCAGCTCCGAGACAGGGCTAGTGGATGGCTACACCTTC
>TRBV28|NA|once|TRBJ1-4
CASSTTTQGPGLLF
TGTGCCAGCTCCACGACCACCCAAGGTCCAGGTCTACTTTTT
>TRBV30|NA|once|TRBJ2-3
CAWSRVLNLQYF
TGTGCCTGGAGCCGCGTCCTGAATCTGCAGTATTTT
>TRBV6-6|NA|NA|TRBJ1-2
CASSYSGGEAGYTF
TGTGCCAGCAGTTACTCCGGCGGCGAGGCTGGCTACACCTTC
>TRBV18|NA|NA|TRBJ1-5
CASSPAEIAQPQHF
TGTGCCAGCTCACCGGCGGAAATTGCTCAGCCCCAGCATTTT
>TRBV3-1/TRBV3-2|NA|NA|TRBJ1-2
CASSPAAGPNYGYTF
TGTGCCAGCAGCCCCGCCGCGGGTCCTAACTATGGCTACACCTTC
>TRBV2|NA|NA|TRBJ2-2
CATRPGTNTGELFF
TGTGCCACCCGACCGGGAACTAACACCGGGGAGCTGTTTTTT
>TRBV28|TRBD1|NA|TRBJ2-6
CASRTGTGNSGANVLTF
TGTGCCAGCAGAACCGGGACAGGCAACTCTGGGGCCAACGTCCTGACTTTC